Shown below are 18 T cell receptor beta chains from a single sample sequenced in a study of T cells expressing NK-cell markers. After re-calling the 5' RACE reads, TCRdb lists one entry per CDR3 protein, DNA absent. The data include hundreds of thousands of distinct CDR3 sequences; the top ten clones carry approximately 4%. The sequencing input was blood T cells: a sorted CD56 or NKG2C T cell subset, CD4+ or CD8+ T cells, or bulk PBMC T cells (not recorded which). The receptors come from a man between 18 and 29 years old in good health.

CDR3 in amino acids: CSVETGGTYNEQFF. The chain links TRBV29-1 to TRBJ2-1; TCRdb's D call, TRBD1, is unchecked because there is no DNA. The CDR3 is made up of 14 amino acids. The germline CDR1 and CDR2 sequences are SQVTM and ANQGSEA.

The rearrangement joins TRBV9 to TRBJ2-1. CDR1 is SGDLS and CDR2 is YYNGEE in the germline V gene. The CDR3 totals 14 residues. This chain's CDR3 is CASSVPDNYNEQFF.

The chain is built from TRBV6-5 and TRBJ1-2; as DNA is missing, the TRBD1 call by TCRdb cannot be tested. The length of the CDR3 is 14 residues. Germline V gives CDR1 MNHEY, CDR2 SVGAGI. The CDR3: CASSSRMGDYGYTF.

The rearrangement joins TRBV30 to TRBJ2-1. The CDR3 length is 13 residues. Looked up from germline, CDR1 is GTSNPN and CDR2 is SVGIG (reference sequence). CDR3 protein: CAWSVLGLHEQFF.

The chain has TRBV2 and TRBJ1-3; TCRdb outputs TRBD1, but without DNA this stays unchecked. Germline CDR1 SNHLY, CDR2 FYNNEI. CDR3 length: 14 amino acids. This CDR3 is CASSVGQGINTIYF.

This chain's CDR3 is CASRPLAGVSADTQYF. The chain is built from TRBV12-3 or TRBV12-4 and TRBJ2-3; as DNA is missing, the TRBD2 call by TCRdb cannot be tested. This CDR3 has 16 amino acids.

The CDR3 here is CASSTGIRNGYTF. The genes are TRBV6-1 and TRBJ1-2; without DNA, the TCRdb call of TRBD1 cannot be checked. The CDR3 runs to 13 residues. The V gene's germline CDR1 is MNHNS and CDR2 SASEGT.

The chain joins TRBV12-3 or TRBV12-4 to TRBJ2-3. The CDR3 consists of 18 residues. Here the CDR3 reads CASSLTRNPYPNTDTQYF.

The CDR3 spells CASSEGTEGYTF. This chain connects TRBV2 to TRBJ1-2; without DNA, the TCRdb call of TRBD1 cannot be checked. CDR3 length equals 12 residues. Germline V gene data show CDR1 as SNHLY and CDR2 as FYNNEI.

The rearrangement uses TRBV7-6 and TRBJ1-1; TCRdb indicates TRBD1, and absent DNA this call remains unverified. Germline V gene lookup returns CDR1 SGHVS and CDR2 FNYEAQ. The CDR3 consists of 13 residues. The chain's CDR3 is CASATPDSLEAFF.

The V gene is TRBV7-2, the J gene TRBJ2-3; TCRdb's D call of TRBD2 is untestable without DNA. CDR3 length equals 17 residues. CDR1 is SGHTA and CDR2 is FQGNSA in the germline V gene. The CDR3 reads CASSLARLAGVPDTQYF.

The chain has TRBV5-1 and TRBJ1-1. Germline assignment: CDR1 SGHRS and CDR2 YFSETQ. The CDR3 is 15 residues long. CDR3 amino acids: CASSARSGKDTEAFF. Full variable domain (missing parts from reference TRBV5-1 and TRBJ1-1): KAGVTQTPRYLIKTRGQQVTLSCSPISGHRSVSWYQQTPGQGLQFLFEYFSETQRNKGNFPGRFSGRQFSNSRSEMNVSTLELGDSALYLCASSARSGKDTEAFFGQGTRLTVV.

The CDR3 region is CASSSTPNTEAFF. The rearrangement joins TRBV5-1 to TRBJ1-1. Germline CDR1 SGHRS, CDR2 YFSETQ. CDR3 size: 13 residues.

The genes are TRBV7-2 and TRBJ2-5. Germline V gene data show CDR1 as SGHTA and CDR2 as FQGNSA. The CDR3 consists of 15 residues. CDR3 sequence reads: CASSWFYGDQETQYF.

The chain carries TRBV14 and TRBJ2-1; TCRdb names TRBD2, which stays unverified in the absence of DNA. This CDR3 is built from 16 residues. CDR1 SGHDN and CDR2 FVKESK come from the germline V gene. The CDR3 region is CASSHLAGEFYNEQFF.

This chain links TRBV6-6 with TRBJ1-4. Germline V gene sequence: CDR1 MNHNY, CDR2 SVGAGI (reference sequence). The length of the CDR3 is 12 residues. This chain's CDR3 is CASNDLNEKLFF.

The rearrangement uses TRBV4-2 and TRBJ2-1; TCRdb's assignment of TRBD2 cannot be checked, as there is no DNA. In germline, CDR1 is LGHNA, CDR2 YNFKEQ. CDR3 length: 19 amino acids. CDR3 in amino acids: CASSQDLLTDWTNYNEQFF.

The chain joins TRBV6-2 or TRBV6-3 to TRBJ2-5; the TCRdb D gene call, TRBD1, has no DNA to confirm it. This CDR3 is built from 13 residues. Germline loops: CDR1 MNHEY, CDR2 SVGEGT. This CDR3 is CASSRAGKETQYF.